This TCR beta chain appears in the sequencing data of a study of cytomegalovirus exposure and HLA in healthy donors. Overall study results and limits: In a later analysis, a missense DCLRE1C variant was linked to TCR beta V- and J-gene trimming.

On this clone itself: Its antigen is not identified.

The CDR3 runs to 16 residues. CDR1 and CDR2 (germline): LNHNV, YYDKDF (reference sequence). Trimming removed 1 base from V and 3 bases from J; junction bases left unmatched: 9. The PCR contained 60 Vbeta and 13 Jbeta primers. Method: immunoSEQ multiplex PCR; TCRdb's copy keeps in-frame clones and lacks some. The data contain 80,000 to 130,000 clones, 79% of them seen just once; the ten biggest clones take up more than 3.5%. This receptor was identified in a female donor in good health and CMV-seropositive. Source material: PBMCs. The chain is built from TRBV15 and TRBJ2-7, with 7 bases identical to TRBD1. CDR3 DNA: TGTGCCACCAGCAGAGTCTCGACAGGGAGTCTCTACGAGCAGTACTTC. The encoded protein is CATSRVSTGSLYEQYF.